The 15 T cell receptor beta chains below come from one sample, sequenced in a study of technical replicates of blood from several donors (dated by TCRdb to about 2017). Library method: the immunoSEQ multiplex PCR assay. The clones in this table, taken by TCRdb from immuneACCESS, are in-frame only. Not every clone is retained; where verified, under half of the shortfall comes from an unresolved V gene, and the cause of the rest is unknown. This sample gives almost 85,000 clones in total; about 97% of them show up just once. The ten biggest clones cover less than 0.2% of the sample. Sequencing input: T cells isolated from PBMCs. The source is a human donor in good health.

This clone is a singleton in its sample. The chain has TRBV5-4 and TRBJ2-1; TRBD2 is a possible D gene (6 bases). Germline V gene sequence: CDR1 SGHNT, CDR2 YYREEE (reference sequence). Deletions cut 1 base from V and 5 bases from J, with 19 bases between. CDR3 length: 17 residues. CDR3 in DNA: TGTGCCAGCAGCTTGAATTGGGCGGGGCTAACCAACAATGAGCAGTTCTTC. It translates to CASSLNWAGLTNNEQFF.

The V gene is TRBV19, the J gene TRBJ1-6, with D possibly being TRBD1 (6 bases). The CDR3 is made up of 14 amino acids. V lost 6 bases and J 8 bases, leaving 14 bases between the germline ends. The germline V gene has CDR1 LNHDA and CDR2 SQIVND (reference sequence). CDR3 residues: CASSADRLHSPLHF. The CDR3, as DNA: TGTGCCAGTAGCGCTGACAGGTTGCATTCACCCCTCCACTTT.

This chain connects TRBV9 to TRBJ2-3; possibly TRBD2 for D (6 bases). Trimming stripped 0 bases from V and 1 base from J, with 12 bases between. This CDR3 spans 16 amino acids. Per germline, CDR1 SGDLS and CDR2 YYNGEE. The CDR3 nucleotides read TGTGCCAGCAGCGTAGACTCGGGAGCGGGCACAGATACGCAGTATTTT. Translating it yields CASSVDSGAGTDTQYF.

The J gene is TRBJ2-5, the V gene TRBV9; 10 bases map to TRBD2. Germline lookup yields CDR1 SGDLS and CDR2 YYNGEE. With V trimmed by 0 bases and J by 1 base, 6 bases remained unmatched. CDR3 size: 17 residues. The CDR3 protein is CASSVGSSGRGQETQYF. In nucleotides, the CDR3 is TGTGCCAGCAGCGTAGGTTCAAGCGGGAGGGGCCAAGAGACCCAGTACTTC. The variable domain in full, completed from reference TRBV9 and TRBJ2-5, reads DSGVTQTPKHLITATGQRVTLRCSPRSGDLSVYWYQQSLDQGLQFLIQYYNGEERAKGNILERFSAQQFPDLHSELNLSSLELGDSALYFCASSVGSSGRGQETQYFGPGTRLLVL.

The chain employs TRBV7-3 and TRBJ2-2; no clear D gene. Germline CDR1 SGHTA, CDR2 FQGTGA. There are 15 residues in the CDR3. Trimming cost V 1 base and J 7 bases, with 13 bases left between them. CDR3 protein: CASSLRSHTGGELFF. CDR3 in DNA: TGTGCCAGCAGCTTAAGGTCCCACACGGGCGGGGAGCTGTTTTTT.

The rearrangement uses TRBV13 and TRBJ2-1; TRBD2 matches at 10 bases. With 2 bases clipped from V and 4 bases from J, the junction kept 2 bases outside the gene matches. This CDR3 is 15 amino acids long. CDR1 and CDR2 from the germline V gene are PRHDT and FYEKMQ (reference sequence). Here the CDR3 DNA reads TGTGCCAGCAGCTTAAGCGGGGGGGCTTACAATGAGCAGTTCTTC. It codes for CASSLSGGAYNEQFF.

The chain uses TRBV11-1 and TRBJ2-5; 8 bases agree with TRBD2. V shed 5 bases, J shed 3 bases, and the junction held 8 bases outside the gene matches. Germline V gene lookup returns CDR1 SGHAT and CDR2 FQDESV (reference sequence). This CDR3 has 15 residues. CDR3 in amino acids: CASSSLEAGEETQYF. CDR3 nucleotide sequence: TGTGCCAGCAGCAGCTTAGAAGCGGGAGAAGAGACCCAGTACTTC.

This chain uses TRBV19 with TRBJ2-2; tentative D call: TRBD2 (6 bases). The CDR3 is made up of 17 amino acids. The ends were cut back, 4 bases at V and 1 base at J, with 16 bases in the middle. Germline V gene data show CDR1 as LNHDA and CDR2 as SQIVND (reference sequence). The DNA for the CDR3 is TGTGCCAGTAGTAATCCTAAGGGGAGGCTGAACACCGGGGAGCTGTTTTTT. It encodes CASSNPKGRLNTGELFF.

This clone is a singleton in its sample. J is TRBJ2-7 and V is TRBV28; 7 nucleotides agree with TRBD1. This CDR3 spans 16 amino acids. Germline trimming cut 3 bases from V and 6 bases from J; bases unmatched to any gene: 14. Germline CDR1 is MDHEN and CDR2 is SYDVKM. CDR3 region: CASSFPRGGRGSEQYF. The CDR3 nucleotides read TGTGCCAGCAGTTTCCCAAGAGGGGGCAGGGGATCCGAGCAGTACTTC.

The genes are TRBV25-1 and TRBJ2-7; D is unclear. CDR1 is MGHDK and CDR2 is SYGVNS in the germline V gene. The CDR3 totals 11 residues. Deletions cut 4 bases from V and 4 bases from J, with 5 bases between. The CDR3 nucleotides are TGTGCCAGCAGTGTACTTTACGAGCAGTACTTC. Translated, it gives CASSVLYEQYF.

V is TRBV27 and J is TRBJ1-2; TRBD1 matches 8 bases. The V gene's germline CDR1 is MNHEY and CDR2 SMNVEV (reference sequence). V was pared by 5 bases and J by 3 bases, with 2 bases of the junction left unmatched. This CDR3 region has 13 residues. CDR3 sequence reads: CASSLDRDYGYTF. CDR3 in DNA: TGTGCCAGCAGTCTGGACAGGGACTATGGCTACACCTTC.

The chain carries TRBV6-1 and TRBJ2-7, with 7 bases that match TRBD1. Germline V lookup: CDR1 MNHNS, CDR2 SASEGT. The V gene end was trimmed by 8 bases and the J gene end by 1 base; junction bases not matched to a gene: 5. The CDR3 runs to 13 residues. The CDR3 sequence is CASYRDSSYEQYF. CDR3 bases: TGTGCCAGCTACCGGGACAGTTCCTACGAGCAGTACTTC.

The rearrangement uses TRBV11-2 and TRBJ2-2; 7 positions agree with TRBD2. Trimming at V came to 1 base and at J to 1 base, leaving 0 bases not matched to a gene. Germline V gene lookup returns CDR1 SGHAT and CDR2 FQNNGV. The CDR3 has 15 residues. The CDR3 nucleotides are TGTGCCAGCAGCTTAGGGGGGGGGAACACCGGGGAGCTGTTTTTT. It yields the protein CASSLGGGNTGELFF.

The V gene is TRBV28, the J gene TRBJ2-7; TRBD1 matches 10 bases. Looked up from germline, CDR1 is MDHEN and CDR2 is SYDVKM. The CDR3 spans 16 residues. J was trimmed by 6 bases and V by 6 bases; bases with no gene match: 14. The CDR3 coding sequence is TGTGCCAGCAGCCCGGCCCCGGACAGGGGGTGGGGCGAGCAGTACTTC. Its translation is CASSPAPDRGWGEQYF.

The chain combines TRBV9 with TRBJ2-1, with 16 bases aligning to TRBD2. The germline V gene encodes CDR1 SGDLS and CDR2 YYNGEE. With 0 bases clipped from V and 3 bases from J, the junction kept 12 bases outside the gene matches. The length of the CDR3 is 21 residues. As DNA, the CDR3 is TGTGCCAGCAGCGTAGGGTTAAGGGGACTAGCGGGGGGGCTTAGCTACAATGAGCAGTTCTTC. This gives the protein CASSVGLRGLAGGLSYNEQFF. Variable domain in full (rest from reference TRBV9 and TRBJ2-1): DSGVTQTPKHLITATGQRVTLRCSPRSGDLSVYWYQQSLDQGLQFLIQYYNGEERAKGNILERFSAQQFPDLHSELNLSSLELGDSALYFCASSVGLRGLAGGLSYNEQFFGPGTRLTVL.